This TCR beta chain was profiled in a study of blood T cell repertoires in COVID-19. Whole-study context: Collection of acute and convalescent COVID-19 samples took place in the United States, Italy and Spain. PBMCs, B-cell-depleted T cells, or T cells provided the cDNA or gDNA that made up the material.

In the authors' workflow: Quantification of nucleated cells was approximated via reference gene primer amplification. Data came from immunoSEQ multiplex PCR; TCRdb stores just in-frame clones and leaves some out. The DNA was the basis for D and trimming; V, J and clone size are from that table. Of 380,000 or so clones in the sample, around 84% were seen once. Trimming took 0 bases from V and 4 from J, leaving 12 bases between them. The CDR3 spans 15 residues. In germline, CDR1 is SEHNR, CDR2 FQNEAQ (reference sequence). This TCR was sampled from a human donor with acute or convalescent COVID-19. The donor label of this sample is uncertain. Sequenced material: peripheral blood. The rearrangement links TRBV7-9 to TRBJ1-1; D is unclear. Here the CDR3 DNA reads TGTGCCAGCAGCTTAGCGGCCGGGGAGACCACTGAAGCTTTCTTT. It specifies CASSLAAGETTEAFF.